This T cell receptor (beta chain) was profiled in a study of spatial heterogeneity in lung cancer. Broader study findings: The number of expanded tumor alpha and beta chains correlated with mutation number.

From the 5' RACE reads, TCRdb called clonotypes with MiXCR, one entry per CDR3 protein. The sample holds about 23,000 distinct CDR3 sequences, about 4.3% seen once. Indicated time point: sample taken at primary tumor resection. The donors, around 72 patients with untreated early-stage non-small cell lung cancer, provided the samples. Unsorted whole RNA samples from tumor, nontumor lung or frozen PBMC were sequenced. This clonotype was recorded many times. The antigen is unknown. The source of this sequence is a male donor with early-stage non-small cell lung cancer. Sequenced here: lung tumor tissue, sampled at surgery.

CDR3 sequence (DNA): TGCGCCAGCAGCCAAGGGTCCACAGGTTACTCCTACAATGAGCAGTTCTTC. Translating gives CASSQGSTGYSYNEQFF. The chain links TRBV4-3 to TRBJ2-1; possibly TRBD1 for D (5 bases). The CDR3 is made up of 17 amino acids. The germline gives CDR1 LGHNA, CDR2 YSLEER. V was cut by 1 base and J by 0 bases, with 13 bases left in between.